These 11 T cell receptor beta chains were all obtained from the same sample, sequenced in a study of cytomegalovirus exposure and HLA in healthy donors. Both 60 Vbeta primers and 13 Jbeta primers went into the PCR. Clones were read by immunoSEQ multiplex PCR, and TCRdb kept only the in-frame ones, dropping some. Of 140,000 to 150,000 clones detected, 60% to 75% appear once; the ten largest clones hold roughly 6.6%. Material for sequencing was PBMCs. Receptor source: a man between 25 and 39 years old in good health and CMV-seronegative.

The rearrangement uses TRBV7-9 and TRBJ1-1; tentatively, D is TRBD1 (6 bases). V lost 5 bases and J 5 bases, leaving 15 bases between the germline ends. The CDR3 covers 14 residues. In germline, CDR1 is SEHNR, CDR2 FQNEAQ (reference sequence). CDR3 region: CASSPGEGKTEAFF. Here the CDR3 DNA reads TGTGCCAGCAGCCCAGGGGAAGGGAAAACTGAAGCTTTCTTT.

In this sample, this clone turned up once. The chain joins TRBV29-1 to TRBJ2-2; 7 bases fit TRBD2. CDR1 is SQVTM and CDR2 is ANQGSEA in the germline V gene. The CDR3 loop spans 14 amino acids. The CDR3 is CGVREAQNTGELFF. The CDR3 bases are TGCGGAGTCCGGGAGGCTCAGAACACCGGGGAGCTGTTTTTT.

V and J are TRBV5-1 and TRBJ2-7; 8 nucleotides agree with TRBD1. The CDR3 consists of 14 residues. Germline V lookup: CDR1 SGHRS, CDR2 YFSETQ. V trimming: 4 bases; J trimming: 4 bases; junction bases outside the gene matches: 7. Written as DNA, the CDR3 is TGCGCCAGCAGCACGGGGACAGGCCCATACGAGCAGTACTTC. Protein sequence: CASSTGTGPYEQYF. The variable domain in full, with the rest retrieved from reference TRBV5-1 and TRBJ2-7, is KAGVTQTPRYLIKTRGQQVTLSCSPISGHRSVSWYQQTPGQGLQFLFEYFSETQRNKGNFPGRFSGRQFSNSRSEMNVSTLELGDSALYLCASSTGTGPYEQYFGPGTRLTVT.

V is TRBV7-9 and J is TRBJ1-2, with TRBD1 identical over 7 bases. V was pared by 1 base and J by 4 bases, with 3 bases of the junction left unmatched. In germline, CDR1 is SEHNR, CDR2 FQNEAQ (reference sequence). The CDR3 is 14 amino acids. This CDR3 reads CASSLGDSFYGYTF. As DNA, the CDR3 is TGTGCCAGCAGCTTAGGGGACAGCTTCTATGGCTACACCTTC.

The rearrangement links TRBV6-5 to TRBJ1-1; D possibly corresponds to TRBD1 (6 bases). Per germline, CDR1 MNHEY and CDR2 SVGAGI. The CDR3 consists of 15 residues. Deletions cut 2 bases from V and 1 base from J, with 11 bases between. The CDR3 reads CASSYAGVKNTEAFF. As DNA, the CDR3 is TGTGCCAGCAGTTACGCAGGGGTGAAGAACACTGAAGCTTTCTTT.

About this clone: Germline and junction disagree at one end, which may indicate a read error. CDR3 protein: CAWSLLGVSGANGLTF. As DNA, the CDR3 is TGTGCCTGGAGTCTCTTAGGGGTGTCTGGGGCCAACGGCCTGACTTTC. This chain connects TRBV30 to TRBJ2-6; D possibly corresponds to TRBD1 (5 bases). CDR3 length equals 16 residues. Germline loops: CDR1 GTSNPN, CDR2 SVGIG (reference sequence).

This chain joins TRBV7-9 and TRBJ2-3; a weak D match, TRBD1 (6 bases). The CDR3 totals 15 residues. From germline, CDR1 is SEHNR and CDR2 FQNEAQ (reference sequence). The V gene lost 4 bases and the J gene lost 2 bases, with 13 bases spanning the gap. CDR3 coding DNA: TGTGCCAGCAGCTCAGGGGAATGGAACACAGATACGCAGTATTTT. Its protein is CASSSGEWNTDTQYF.

This chain uses TRBV27 with TRBJ2-3; TRBD2 might be the D (7 bases). There are 16 residues in the CDR3. V lost 3 bases and J 2 bases, leaving 15 bases between the germline ends. CDR1 MNHEY and CDR2 SMNVEV come from the germline V gene (reference sequence). The DNA of the CDR3 is TGTGCCAGCAGTTTTCGGGGGGCTGGGGTCACAGATACGCAGTATTTT. It encodes CASSFRGAGVTDTQYF.

The rearrangement links TRBV6-1 to TRBJ2-7; possibly TRBD2 for D (7 bases). V lost 8 bases to trimming and J lost 3 bases, with 20 bases between them. The CDR3 contains 15 residues. The germline V gene has CDR1 MNHNS and CDR2 SASEGT. CDR3 in DNA: TGTGCCAGCTCCCTGGGGGGGGGCGACTTCTACGAGCAGTACTTC. Protein product: CASSLGGGDFYEQYF.

The chain combines TRBV7-3 with TRBJ2-7, with TRBD1 as a possible D gene (6 bases). The CDR3 totals 14 residues. The germline V and J ends were trimmed by 2 bases and 6 bases, with 14 bases remaining between them. Germline loops: CDR1 SGHTA, CDR2 FQGTGA. The CDR3 loop reads CASSLPGRGSEQYF. For the CDR3, the DNA is TGTGCCAGCAGCTTACCGGGCAGGGGAAGCGAGCAGTACTTC.

The rearrangement joins TRBV11-2 to TRBJ1-4, with D possibly being TRBD1 (5 bases). V gave up 0 bases and J gave up 11 bases, with 16 bases separating them. Germline values: CDR1 SGHAT, CDR2 FQNNGV. The CDR3 runs to 15 residues. CDR3 coding DNA: TGTGCCAGCAGCTTAGAAGCAGGGCCGGTCAAGAAACTGTTTTTT. It encodes CASSLEAGPVKKLFF.